This T cell receptor (beta chain) was sequenced for a study of immune characteristics of hereditary and idiopathic chronic pancreatitis. Regarding the study in general: Local immune cells and TCRbeta repertoires in the pancreas were profiled in this study for hereditary and idiopathic chronic pancreatitis, with control organ donor pancreases used for comparison. TCRbeta sequencing was performed on roughly five control pancreases, under ten hereditary chronic pancreatitis pancreases and about six idiopathic chronic pancreatitis pancreases. Minimal in vitro experimental manipulation of pancreas-infiltrating T cells was the reason the gDNA-based approach was selected.

There are a few counts of this clone. Its binding antigen is unknown. The sample holds no much larger clone one base away, and base qualities are not on file. What the authors observed across the whole study: The study did not include chronic pancreatitis caused by alcohol use. Significantly increased TCRbeta repertoire diversity and reduced clonality were observed in both chronic pancreatitis groups relative to controls. Because patient tissue could be obtained only at the time of TPIAT, differences in disease duration may have affected the immune findings. Vbeta-Jbeta gene family usage, including TRBV10, TRBV19, TRBV23 and TRBV5, differed between hereditary and idiopathic chronic pancreatitis. Among 13 chronic pancreatitis patients, the number of productive TCR rearrangements showed a positive correlation with disease severity scores.

Patients undergoing total pancreatectomy with islet autotransplantation (TPIAT) were the source of the chronic pancreatitis pancreas tissue. The chronic pancreatitis patients who were included had no known history of diabetes. For TCRbeta sequencing, genomic DNA was pulled straight from bulk pancreas tissue, skipping any T cell sorting. No particular cause of disease was identified in idiopathic chronic pancreatitis patients. At two US centers, pancreas tissues from patients and organ donors were collected on a consecutive basis. Via the germline V gene (reference sequence), CDR1 is LNHDA and CDR2 SQIVND. V is clipped by 7 bases and J by 7 bases, and the sequence between their germline boundaries is 11 bases long. The CDR3 measures 13 amino acids from cysteine to phenylalanine. Left in the record is the CDR3 DNA by itself, 39 bases read in frame from the first base. Receptors were amplified or captured by the immunoSEQ multiplex PCR assay. From pancreatic genomic DNA, the TCRbeta CDR3 region along with adjacent sequences was amplified and then sequenced. Turning to the authors' computational methods: Repertoire diversity was measured as a mean normalized Shannon-Wiener index, alongside productive clonality and productive rearrangement counts. Control and chronic pancreatitis repertoire metrics were compared by means of the nonparametric Mann-Whitney U test. A shared clonotype was defined as a CDR3beta sequence with the same amino acid composition and length across subjects. TCRdb holds this immuneACCESS table with in-frame rearrangements only. Some clones are missing; in checked studies, unresolved V genes explain under half, and the rest has no known cause. That table gives V, J and clone size, and the DNA gave D and trimming. For this sample the table gives fewer than 10,000 clones, of which about 76% were detected only once. The top ten constitute about 14% of the sample.

This clonotype was sampled from a human donor with chronic pancreatitis. This chain is built from TRBV19 and TRBJ1-6; no confident D gene assignment can be made. The sample taken for sequencing was pancreas tissue with idiopathic chronic pancreatitis. Read against the paper, the sample's cell subset or site label means: chronic pancreatitis without an identified cause. The CDR3 amino acid sequence is: CASKTSQNSPLHF. The sequenced DNA is TGTGCCAGTAAGACAAGTCAGAATTCACCCCTCCACTTT.